This TCR beta chain stems from a study of T-cell reconstitution after alpha-beta-depleted transplantation in children. Study-level points and caveats: Where alpha-beta T cells came from about two months after transplant was reportedly several hundred expanded graft clones. Some patients' high day-60 TCRbeta diversity was attributed to recipient cells surviving conditioning. T-cell counts and diversity at one year post-transplant came mainly from newly produced T cells.

The sample holds many counts of this clonotype. Antigen: not known. The ends were cut back, 4 bases at V and 11 bases at J, with 14 bases in the middle. CDR3 length equals 11 residues. Germline V CDR1 and CDR2: DFQATT, SNEGSKA (reference sequence). As it was prepared, the TCRbeta library received unique molecular identifiers. TCRdb ran MiXCR on the PCR reads and lists one entry per CDR3 protein. The table has approximately 300,000 distinct CDR3 sequences, about 9.9% seen once; the top ten hold about 20%. The sequenced sample was peripheral blood, obtained 180 days after TCRalphabeta/CD19-depleted stem cell transplant. This receptor was taken from a male patient between 2 and 10 years old who had a stem cell transplant for chronic granulomatous disease, so the T cells may come from the graft donor. The rearrangement uses TRBV20-1 and TRBJ1-1, with D unclear. The CDR3 DNA is TGCAGTGCTACCCCTCGACCGGCCGCTTTCTTT. Translating it yields CSATPRPAAFF.